The present T cell receptor beta chain was sequenced within a study of CD8 T cells in Susac syndrome. A remark on this clonotype: Its specificity is not known.

Random hexamers served to reverse transcribe roughly 0.45 to 1 ug RNA. With immunoSEQ multiplex PCR, TCR beta CDR3 was amplified across 54 Vbeta and 13 Jbeta. TCRdb re-derived calls from the immunoSEQ multiplex PCR reads in MiXCR, one entry per CDR3 protein. The sample includes approximately 230,000 distinct CDR3 sequences, about 93% of them seen just once. Study-wide points: The study's TCR sequencing and HLA analysis covered a relatively small number of individuals, and the study acknowledged this.

TCR beta was sequenced from blood CD8+ and CD4+ T cells. Negative isolation yielded CD4+ and CD8+ T cells, and FACS enriched TEMRA cells. Source material: CD4+ T cells from PBMCs. The sequence was obtained from a human donor with multiple sclerosis.

CDR3 region: CSVRTGGHEQYF. The CDR3 region has the DNA TGCAGCGTAAGGACAGGGGGCCACGAGCAGTACTTC. The J gene is TRBJ2-7, the V gene TRBV29-1; 11 nucleotides align to TRBD1. The ends lost 6 bases at V and 5 bases at J; junction bases unmatched: 3. The CDR3 totals 12 residues. In germline, CDR1 is SQVTM, CDR2 ANQGSEA.